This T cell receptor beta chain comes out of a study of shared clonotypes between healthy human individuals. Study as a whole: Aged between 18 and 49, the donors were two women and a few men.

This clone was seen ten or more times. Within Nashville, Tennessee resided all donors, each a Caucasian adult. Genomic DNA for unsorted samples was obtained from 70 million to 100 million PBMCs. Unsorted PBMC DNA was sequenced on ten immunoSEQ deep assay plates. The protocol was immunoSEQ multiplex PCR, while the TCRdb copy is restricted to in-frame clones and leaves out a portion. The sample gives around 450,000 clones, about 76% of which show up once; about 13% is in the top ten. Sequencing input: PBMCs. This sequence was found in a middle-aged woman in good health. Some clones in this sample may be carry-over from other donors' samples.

The DNA of the CDR3 is TGTGCCATCAGTGAGCGCGGGACAGGGGGCTACGAGCAGTACTTC. It translates to CAISERGTGGYEQYF. V and J are TRBV10-3 and TRBJ2-7; 11 positions match TRBD1. V lost 2 bases to trimming and J lost 3 bases; unmatched junction nucleotides: 3. CDR1 and CDR2 from the germline V gene are ENHRY and SYGVKD. The CDR3 covers 15 residues.